Listed below are T cell receptor beta chains from one sample, sequenced in a study of PD-L1 blockade in urothelial cancer. Measured with immunoSEQ multiplex PCR; TCRdb has only the in-frame clones, and not every one. Of about 120,000 clones in the sample, approximately 90% were seen once. This sample comprised PBMCs, obtained around atezolizumab (anti-PD-L1) treatment. The receptors come from a man aged 60-69 years with urothelial cancer. Each CDR3 is given with its conserved first and last residue. A clone size is listed for some rows: how often the clone was seen (once, few, many), or a class if it is expanded.

v_gene	j_gene	abundance	len	CDR3aa
TRBV28	TRBJ2-7	NA	13	CASSLSLSYEQYF
TRBV5-5	TRBJ2-6	NA	17	CASSLGLAGPGANVLTF
TRBV11-2	TRBJ1-2	few	13	CASSQAGVYGYTF
TRBV19	TRBJ2-7	NA	13	CASSIGDTYEQYF
TRBV28	TRBJ1-5	NA	13	CASSQNRNQPQHF
TRBV5-1	TRBJ2-3	NA	16	CASSLLRALGTDTQYF
TRBV10-3	TRBJ2-5	NA	16	CAISGGNPLFQETQYF
TRBV5-4	TRBJ1-4	NA	13	CASRSQGAEKLFF
TRBV7-9	TRBJ1-1	NA	14	CASSWTGEGTEAFF
TRBV7-6	TRBJ1-5	NA	13	CASSLLSGQPQHF
TRBV28	TRBJ2-6	NA	17	CATTPGDTPSGANVLTF
TRBV5-5	TRBJ2-7	NA	15	CASSWELWSSYEQYF
TRBV6-5	TRBJ1-1	NA	15	CASRPGAGANTEAFF
TRBV10-3	TRBJ1-6	NA	17	CAISESPPQLGESPLHF
TRBV11-2	TRBJ1-5	NA	17	CASSLGPGQTLNQPQHF
TRBV18	TRBJ2-7	NA	14	CASSPGTATYEQYF
TRBV27	TRBJ1-5	NA	15	CASSGGLNSNQPQHF
TRBV6-1	TRBJ2-5	NA	19	CASSDIAGGLPGFQETQYF
TRBV29-1	TRBJ1-1	NA	15	CSVLPGQPARTEAFF
TRBV29-1	TRBJ2-3	NA	15	CSVQGTGGRTDTQYF
TRBV19	TRBJ1-5	NA	16	CASSLQGVGTNQPQHF
TRBV27	TRBJ2-2	NA	15	CASSLRGANTGELFF
TRBV7-3	TRBJ1-3	NA	12	CASGAPGNTIYF
TRBV28	TRBJ2-7	NA	14	CASTLGTAAYEQYF
TRBV28	TRBJ2-7	few	14	CASSFAGGRDEQYF
TRBV5-1	TRBJ2-7	NA	14	CASSRTSGSAEQYF
TRBV5-4	TRBJ2-6	NA	15	CASSKTGGTANVLTF
TRBV28	TRBJ1-1	NA	11	CASSLPNEAFF
TRBV5-6	TRBJ1-2	few	12	CASSSVHYGYTF
TRBV4-2	TRBJ2-7	NA	15	CASSQGAGGVYEQYF
TRBV5-1	TRBJ1-2	NA	13	CASSLAGGGGYTF
TRBV28	TRBJ2-7	once	16	CASSLAGQGGSYEQYF